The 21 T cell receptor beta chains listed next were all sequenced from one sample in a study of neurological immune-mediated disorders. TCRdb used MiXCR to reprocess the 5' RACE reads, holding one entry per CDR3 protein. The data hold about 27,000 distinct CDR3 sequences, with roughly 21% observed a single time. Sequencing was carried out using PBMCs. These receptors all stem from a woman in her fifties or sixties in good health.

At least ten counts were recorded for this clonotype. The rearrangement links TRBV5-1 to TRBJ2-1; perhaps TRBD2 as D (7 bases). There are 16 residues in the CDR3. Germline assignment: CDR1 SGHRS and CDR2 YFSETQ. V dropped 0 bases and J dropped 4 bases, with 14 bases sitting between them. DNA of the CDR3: TGCGCCAGCAGCTTGGGTGCGGGGGCGAGATACAATGAGCAGTTCTTC. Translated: CASSLGAGARYNEQFF.

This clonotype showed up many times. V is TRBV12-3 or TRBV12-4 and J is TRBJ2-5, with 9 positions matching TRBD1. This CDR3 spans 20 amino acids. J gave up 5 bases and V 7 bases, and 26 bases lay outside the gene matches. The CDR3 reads CASTLYSLGQGPFSSETQYF. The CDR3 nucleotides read TGTGCCAGCACCCTCTACTCCCTGGGACAGGGACCTTTCTCGTCGGAGACCCAGTACTTC.

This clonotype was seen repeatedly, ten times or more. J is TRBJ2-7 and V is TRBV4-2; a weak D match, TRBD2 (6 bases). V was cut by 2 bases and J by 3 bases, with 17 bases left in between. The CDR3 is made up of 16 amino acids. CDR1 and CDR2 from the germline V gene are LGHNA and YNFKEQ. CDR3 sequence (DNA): TGTGCCAGCAGCCAAACCGGGGGTGGGGGTTACTACGAGCAGTACTTC. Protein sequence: CASSQTGGGGYYEQYF.

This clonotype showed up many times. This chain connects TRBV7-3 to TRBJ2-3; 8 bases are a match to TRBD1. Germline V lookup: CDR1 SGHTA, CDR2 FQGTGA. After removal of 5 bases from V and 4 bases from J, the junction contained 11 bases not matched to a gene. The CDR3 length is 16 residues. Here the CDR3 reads CASSPRDRSFADTQYF. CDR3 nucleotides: TGTGCCAGCAGCCCCCGGGACAGGAGCTTCGCAGATACGCAGTATTTT.

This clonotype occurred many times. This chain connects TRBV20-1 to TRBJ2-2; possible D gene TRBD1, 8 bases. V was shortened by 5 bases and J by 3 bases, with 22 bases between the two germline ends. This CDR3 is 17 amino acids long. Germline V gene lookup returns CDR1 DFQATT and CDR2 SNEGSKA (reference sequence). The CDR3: CSALTGDYNLDTGELFF. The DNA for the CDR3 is TGCAGTGCTTTGACAGGGGACTACAATCTTGACACCGGGGAGCTGTTTTTT.

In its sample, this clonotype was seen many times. As DNA, the CDR3 is TGTGCCAGCAGTTACTCGGGGGTAGCGGGAATCTACAATGAGCAGTTCTTC. Amino acids: CASSYSGVAGIYNEQFF. The chain is built from TRBV6-2 or TRBV6-3 and TRBJ2-1; 8 bases align to TRBD2. Looked up from germline, CDR1 is MNHEY and CDR2 is SVGEGT. This CDR3 is built from 17 residues. Trimming removed 0 bases from V and 3 bases from J; junction bases left unmatched: 7.

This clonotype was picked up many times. CDR3 nucleotides: TGCAGTGCCATACGGCCACCTGGAAACACTGAAGCTTTCTTT. Its translation: CSAIRPPGNTEAFF. The chain joins TRBV20-1 to TRBJ1-1; D is ambiguous. V was clipped by 6 bases and J by 2 bases, with 16 bases between them. The germline CDR1 and CDR2 sequences are DFQATT and SNEGSKA (reference sequence). The CDR3 totals 14 residues.

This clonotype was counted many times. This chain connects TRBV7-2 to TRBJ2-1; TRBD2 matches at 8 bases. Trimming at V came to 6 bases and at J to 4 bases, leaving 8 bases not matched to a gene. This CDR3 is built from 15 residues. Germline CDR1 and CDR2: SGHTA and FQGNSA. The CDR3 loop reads CASRRSGGFYNEQFF. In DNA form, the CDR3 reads TGTGCCAGCAGACGAAGCGGGGGCTTTTACAATGAGCAGTTCTTC.

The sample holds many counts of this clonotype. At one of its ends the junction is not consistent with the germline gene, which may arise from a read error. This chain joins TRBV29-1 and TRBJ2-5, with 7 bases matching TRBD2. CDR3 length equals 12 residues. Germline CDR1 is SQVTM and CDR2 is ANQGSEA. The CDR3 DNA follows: TGCAGCGCGACACCCCAATGGGGGGGTTTGAATTTC. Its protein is CSATPQWGGLNF. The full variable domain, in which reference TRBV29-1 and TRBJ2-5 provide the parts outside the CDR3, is SAVISQKPSRDICQRGTSLTIQCQVDSQVTMMFWYRQQPGQSLTLIATANQGSEATYESGFVIDKFPISRPNLTFSTLTVSNMSPEDSSIYLCSATPQWGGLNFGPGTRLLVL.

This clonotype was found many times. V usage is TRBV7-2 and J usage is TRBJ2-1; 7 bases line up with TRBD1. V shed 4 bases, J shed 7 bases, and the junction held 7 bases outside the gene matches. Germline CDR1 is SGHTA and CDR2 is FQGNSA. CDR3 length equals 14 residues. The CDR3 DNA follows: TGTGCCAGCAGCTCTCAGGGGGTGAGGAATGAGCAGTTCTTC. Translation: CASSSQGVRNEQFF.

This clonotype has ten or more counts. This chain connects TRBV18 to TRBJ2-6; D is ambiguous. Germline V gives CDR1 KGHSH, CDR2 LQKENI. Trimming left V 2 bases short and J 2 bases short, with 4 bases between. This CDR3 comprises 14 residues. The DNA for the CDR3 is TGTGCCAGCTCACCAAGTGCTGGGGCCAACGTCCTGACTTTC. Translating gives CASSPSAGANVLTF.

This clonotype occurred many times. The CDR3 sequence is CSVEGQGYTDTQYF. The CDR3 DNA is TGCAGCGTTGAAGGACAGGGATACACAGATACGCAGTATTTT. V gene TRBV29-1 combines with J gene TRBJ2-3; TRBD1 agrees at 7 bases. Germline CDR1 is SQVTM and CDR2 is ANQGSEA. This CDR3 has 14 amino acids. After removal of 1 base from V and 2 bases from J, the junction contained 3 bases not matched to a gene.

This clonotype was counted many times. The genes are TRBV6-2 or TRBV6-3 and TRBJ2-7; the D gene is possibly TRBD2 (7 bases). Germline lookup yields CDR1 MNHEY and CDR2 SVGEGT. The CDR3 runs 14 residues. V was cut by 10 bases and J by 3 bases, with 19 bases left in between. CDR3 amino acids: CATALGGGHYEQYF. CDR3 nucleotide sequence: TGTGCCACCGCTTTGGGGGGGGGGCACTACGAGCAGTACTTC.

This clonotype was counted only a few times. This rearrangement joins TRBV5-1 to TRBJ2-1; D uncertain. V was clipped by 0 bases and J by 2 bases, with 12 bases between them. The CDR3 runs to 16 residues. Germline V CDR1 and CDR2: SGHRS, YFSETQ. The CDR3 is CASSLVVGAPYNEQFF. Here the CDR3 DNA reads TGCGCCAGCAGCTTGGTAGTGGGCGCTCCCTACAATGAGCAGTTCTTC.

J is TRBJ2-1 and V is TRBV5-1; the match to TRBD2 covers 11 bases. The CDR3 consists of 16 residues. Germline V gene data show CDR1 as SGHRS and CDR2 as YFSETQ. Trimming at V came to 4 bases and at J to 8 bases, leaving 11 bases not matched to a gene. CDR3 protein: CASSNPLAGVKDEQFF. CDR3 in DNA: TGCGCCAGCAGCAATCCACTAGCGGGAGTTAAGGATGAGCAGTTCTTC.

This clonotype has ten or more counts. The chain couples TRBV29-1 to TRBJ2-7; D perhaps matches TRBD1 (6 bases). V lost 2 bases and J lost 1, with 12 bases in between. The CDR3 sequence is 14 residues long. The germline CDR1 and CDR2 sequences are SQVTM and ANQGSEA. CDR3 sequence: CSVEFGQRSYEQYF. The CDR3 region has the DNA TGCAGCGTTGAATTTGGACAGCGGTCCTACGAGCAGTACTTC.

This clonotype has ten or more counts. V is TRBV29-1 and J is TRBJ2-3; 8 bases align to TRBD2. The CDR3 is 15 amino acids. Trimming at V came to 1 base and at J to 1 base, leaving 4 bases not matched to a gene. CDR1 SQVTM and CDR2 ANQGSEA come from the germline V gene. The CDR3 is CSVEGETSGTDTQYF. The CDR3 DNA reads TGCAGCGTTGAAGGGGAGACTAGCGGCACAGATACGCAGTATTTT.

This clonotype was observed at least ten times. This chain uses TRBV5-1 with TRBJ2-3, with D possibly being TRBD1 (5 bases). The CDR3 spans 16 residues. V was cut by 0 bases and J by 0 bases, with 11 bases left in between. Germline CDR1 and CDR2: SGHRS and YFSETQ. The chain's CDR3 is CASSLAGRVSTDTQYF. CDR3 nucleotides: TGCGCCAGCAGCTTGGCCGGCAGGGTGAGCACAGATACGCAGTATTTT.

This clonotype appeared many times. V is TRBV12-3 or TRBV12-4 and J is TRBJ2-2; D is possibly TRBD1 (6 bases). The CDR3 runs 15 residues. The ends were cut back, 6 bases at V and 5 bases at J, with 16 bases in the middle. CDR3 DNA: TGTGCCAGCAGCCCTACAGGGAAGGGGACCGGGGAGCTGTTTTTT. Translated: CASSPTGKGTGELFF.

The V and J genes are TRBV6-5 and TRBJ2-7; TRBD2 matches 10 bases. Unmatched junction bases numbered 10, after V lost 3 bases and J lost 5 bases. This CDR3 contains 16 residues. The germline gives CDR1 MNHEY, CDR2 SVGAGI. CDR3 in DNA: TGTGCCAGCAGTTATTCCGGGACTAGCGCCGCCAACGAGCAGTACTTC. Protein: CASSYSGTSAANEQYF.

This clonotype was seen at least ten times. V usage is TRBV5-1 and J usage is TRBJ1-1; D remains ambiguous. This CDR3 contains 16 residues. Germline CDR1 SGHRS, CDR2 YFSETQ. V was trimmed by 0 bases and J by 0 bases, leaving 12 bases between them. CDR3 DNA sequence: TGCGCCAGCAGCTTGGGGACTCGGAGGATGAACACTGAAGCTTTCTTT. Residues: CASSLGTRRMNTEAFF. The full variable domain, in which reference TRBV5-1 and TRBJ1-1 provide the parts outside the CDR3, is KAGVTQTPRYLIKTRGQQVTLSCSPISGHRSVSWYQQTPGQGLQFLFEYFSETQRNKGNFPGRFSGRQFSNSRSEMNVSTLELGDSALYLCASSLGTRRMNTEAFFGQGTRLTVV.